This T cell receptor beta chain was recovered during a study of cytomegalovirus exposure and HLA in healthy donors (dated by TCRdb to 2015 to 2018). About the full investigation: According to a later analysis, the roughly 120 validation repertoires were produced on the same platform as the approximately 610 repertoires of the first cohort. The study was designed to test whether signatures of past pathogen exposure could be identified by cataloging public T cell receptors. A separate validation cohort of 100 to 150 different subjects was used in addition to the approximately 700-subject first cohort. To predict cytomegalovirus infection status, the study combined high-throughput TCR immunosequencing, statistical association of individual TCRs with disease status, and machine learning. Paper-wide results and their limitations: It was suggested by the authors that the approach could potentially be generalized to other disease states and immunological phenotypes. The classifier was reported to diagnose cytomegalovirus status with high specificity and sensitivity in both the original cohort and the validation cohort. Most TCR sequences were observed very rarely across donors, whereas some public TCRs were present in many individuals. The validation cohort had no HLA typing available for a later analysis, so co-occurrence within that cohort was assessed over all 130 or so repertoires. A few of the identified cytomegalovirus-associated TCR beta chains were confirmed in vitro to be specific for cytomegalovirus antigens. In the study, 150 to 200 TCR beta chains were listed as associated with cytomegalovirus. Of the cluster scores, approximately 94% were above 0 in a later analysis, which found that TCRs clustered in the first cohort also tended to co-occur in the approximately 120 validation repertoires.

Separate from the approximately 700-subject first cohort, the validation cohort of roughly 130 subjects was the group to which the donors belonged. The germline V gene supplies CDR1 MNHNS and CDR2 SASEGT. There are 15 amino acids in the CDR3, from cysteine to phenylalanine inclusive. The entry retains the CDR3 DNA only, 45 bases that are in frame from base 1. Clipping removes 5 bases from V and 2 bases from J, with 6 as the unmatched junction base count. To note about this clone: Its specific antigen is unknown. Qualities for individual bases were not recorded, and no much larger clone is one base off.

The method behind the library was the immunoSEQ multiplex PCR assay. The source study handled its data this way. To diagnose cytomegalovirus status from the catalog of TCR beta chain sequences, a statistical classification framework was built. As stored in TCRdb, this immuneACCESS dataset retains in-frame rearrangements with V and J assigned. A fraction of the clones does not appear; measured against another copy, unresolved V genes explain less than half of the discrepancy, and the remainder lacks a known reason. That table furnishes V, J and clone size, whereas the DNA furnished D and trimming. For this sample the table gives just over 20,000 clones, of which around 97% were detected only once. The ten largest clones add up to about a tenth of the sample.

The sequence links TRBV6-1 to TRBJ2-1; TRBD2 fits 7 bases in the junction. Sequenced input: PBMCs. The source is a man aged 25-40 years in good health and CMV-seropositive. CDR3 reads: CASSPTSVPYNEQFF. The nucleotide sequence reads TGTGCCAGCAGTCCTACTAGCGTGCCCTACAATGAGCAGTTCTTC.